This passage covers 7 T cell receptor beta chains from one sample sequenced in a study of brain T cells in children with intractable seizures (dated by TCRdb to the early 2020s). The time point label for this specimen denotes: resected brain tissue, or blood drawn just prior to surgery. Libraries were prepared through the immunoSEQ multiplex PCR assay. Here the immuneACCESS table is served through TCRdb, limited to in-frame sequences with V and J called. Missing clones are a known gap in these copies; in checked studies unresolved V genes cover under half, and the rest lacks a known reason. The sample profile shows 60,000 to 65,000 clones; roughly 95% of them were found once. Jointly, the top ten make up roughly 0.38% of the sample. The sample here was peripheral blood, taken at surgery. The receptors originated from a boy in the first two years of life with focal cortical dysplasia and intractable seizures.

The V gene is TRBV5-1, the J gene TRBJ2-1; 9 bases are shared with TRBD2. Losses at the gene ends were 0 bases for V and 3 bases for J; bases not matched to a gene: 4. Germline-derived CDR1 and CDR2 are SGHRS and YFSETQ. This CDR3 is built from 16 residues. The DNA of the CDR3 is TGCGCCAGCAGCTTGGTACTAGCGGGCAACTACAATGAGCAGTTCTTC. Amino acids: CASSLVLAGNYNEQFF. The whole variable domain, filled in from reference TRBV5-1 and TRBJ2-1, reads KAGVTQTPRYLIKTRGQQVTLSCSPISGHRSVSWYQQTPGQGLQFLFEYFSETQRNKGNFPGRFSGRQFSNSRSEMNVSTLELGDSALYLCASSLVLAGNYNEQFFGPGTRLTVL.

This rearrangement joins TRBV6-2 or TRBV6-3 to TRBJ1-5; D is unresolved. Looked up from germline, CDR1 is MNHEY and CDR2 is SVGEGT. The CDR3 loop spans 14 amino acids. Trimming removed 2 bases from V and 7 bases from J, with 12 bases in between. CDR3: CASSYALSRQPQHF. The CDR3 nucleotides read TGTGCCAGCAGTTACGCTCTCTCTAGGCAGCCCCAGCATTTT.

V usage is TRBV12-3 or TRBV12-4 and J usage is TRBJ1-1; no firm D call. Trimming left V 3 bases short and J 3 bases short, with 8 bases between. CDR3 size: 13 residues. The CDR3 nucleotides read TGTGCCAGCAGTTTTATGGTGGACACTGAAGCTTTCTTT. The encoded protein is CASSFMVDTEAFF.

The chain recombines TRBV7-9 with TRBJ1-1, with TRBD1 matching over 7 bases. CDR3 length: 15 residues. Germline-derived CDR1 and CDR2 are SEHNR and FQNEAQ (reference sequence). V gave up 5 bases and J gave up 3 bases; unmatched junction bases: 9. The CDR3 loop reads CASSIPQGRDTEAFF. CDR3 DNA: TGTGCCAGCAGCATACCACAGGGGAGGGACACTGAAGCTTTCTTT.

The chain carries TRBV19 and TRBJ2-1; 13 nucleotides match TRBD2. J gave up 8 bases and V 9 bases, and 7 bases lay outside the gene matches. The CDR3 runs to 14 residues. Germline loops: CDR1 LNHDA, CDR2 SQIVND (reference sequence). CDR3 loop: CASRTSGRGHEQFF. The CDR3 coding sequence is TGTGCCAGCAGAACTAGCGGGAGGGGACATGAGCAGTTCTTC. Combining the CDR3 with reference TRBV19 and TRBJ2-1 gives the whole variable domain DGGITQSPKYLFRKEGQNVTLSCEQNLNHDAMYWYRQDPGQGLRLIYYSQIVNDFQKGDIAEGYSVSREKKESFPLTVTSAQKNPTAFYLCASRTSGRGHEQFFGPGTRLTVL.

The chain couples TRBV28 to TRBJ2-7; possible D gene TRBD1, 5 bases. The CDR3 loop spans 14 amino acids. CDR1 is MDHEN and CDR2 is SYDVKM in the germline V gene. Trimming took 6 bases from V and 2 from J, leaving 14 bases between them. In DNA form, the CDR3 reads TGTGCCAGCAGACTCAGGGTATCGGCCTACGAGCAGTACTTC. Residues: CASRLRVSAYEQYF.

This rearrangement joins TRBV27 to TRBJ2-5; D might be TRBD1 (6 bases). This CDR3 is 15 amino acids long. Trimming removed 5 bases at V and 2 bases at J, with 15 bases between. The germline V gene encodes CDR1 MNHEY and CDR2 SMNVEV (reference sequence). CDR3 amino acids: CASSRSQGPQETQYF. DNA for the CDR3: TGTGCCAGCAGTCGAAGCCAGGGGCCGCAAGAGACCCAGTACTTC.